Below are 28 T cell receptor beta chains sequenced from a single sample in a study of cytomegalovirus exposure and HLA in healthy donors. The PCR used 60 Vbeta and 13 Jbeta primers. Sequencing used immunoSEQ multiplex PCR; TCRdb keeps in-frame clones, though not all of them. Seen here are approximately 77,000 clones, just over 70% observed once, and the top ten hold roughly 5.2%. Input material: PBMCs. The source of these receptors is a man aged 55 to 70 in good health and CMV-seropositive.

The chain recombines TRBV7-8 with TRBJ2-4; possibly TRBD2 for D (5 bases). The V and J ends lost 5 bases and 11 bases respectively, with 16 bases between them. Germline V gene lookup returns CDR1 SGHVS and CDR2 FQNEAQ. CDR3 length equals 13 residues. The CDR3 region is CASSRSEGAVQYF. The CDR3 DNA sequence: TGTGCCAGCAGCCGGAGCGAGGGTGCGGTTCAGTACTTC.

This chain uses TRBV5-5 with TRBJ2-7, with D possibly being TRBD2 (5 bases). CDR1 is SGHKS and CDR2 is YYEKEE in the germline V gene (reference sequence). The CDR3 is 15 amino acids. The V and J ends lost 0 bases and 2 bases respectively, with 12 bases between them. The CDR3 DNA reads TGTGCCAGCAGCTTGGCGGCGGGTTCAGCCTACGAGCAGTACTTC. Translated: CASSLAAGSAYEQYF.

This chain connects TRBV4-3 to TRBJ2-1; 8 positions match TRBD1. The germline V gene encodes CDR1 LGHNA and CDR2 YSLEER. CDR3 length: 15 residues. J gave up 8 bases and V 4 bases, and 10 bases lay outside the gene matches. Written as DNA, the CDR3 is TGCGCCAGCAGCCTCGCACACTCAGGGGGCGATGAGCAGTTCTTC. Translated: CASSLAHSGGDEQFF.

Here the CDR3 reads CASSWGEPGNTIYF. For the CDR3, the DNA is TGCGCCAGCTCCTGGGGAGAACCGGGAAACACCATATATTTT. The J gene is TRBJ1-3, the V gene TRBV5-1; D is unclear. The germline V and J ends were trimmed by 7 bases and 4 bases, with 15 bases remaining between them. The CDR3 covers 14 residues. The germline V gene encodes CDR1 SGHRS and CDR2 YFSETQ.

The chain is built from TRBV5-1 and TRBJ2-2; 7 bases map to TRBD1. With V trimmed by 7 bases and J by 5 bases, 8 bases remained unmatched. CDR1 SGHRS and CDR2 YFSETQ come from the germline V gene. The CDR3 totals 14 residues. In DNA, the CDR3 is TGCGCCAGCCTTGAAGGGGGCATGACCGGGGAGCTGTTTTTT. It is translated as CASLEGGMTGELFF.

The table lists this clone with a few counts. The CDR3 is CASSLGPEGATDTQYF. CDR3 nucleotide sequence: TGTGCCAGCAGCTTGGGACCCGAAGGGGCCACAGATACGCAGTATTTT. The chain uses TRBV5-4 and TRBJ2-3, with D tentatively TRBD1 (5 bases). V lost 0 bases to trimming and J lost 2 bases, with 13 bases between them. Germline V gene lookup returns CDR1 SGHNT and CDR2 YYREEE (reference sequence). This CDR3 comprises 16 residues.

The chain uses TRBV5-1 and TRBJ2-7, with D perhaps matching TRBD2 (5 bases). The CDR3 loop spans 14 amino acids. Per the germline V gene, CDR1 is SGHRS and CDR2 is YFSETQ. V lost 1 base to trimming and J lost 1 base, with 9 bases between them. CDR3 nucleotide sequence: TGCGCCAGCAGCTTGTTGGCGGGTTCCTACGAGCAGTACTTC. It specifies CASSLLAGSYEQYF. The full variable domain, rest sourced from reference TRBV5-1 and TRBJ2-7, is KAGVTQTPRYLIKTRGQQVTLSCSPISGHRSVSWYQQTPGQGLQFLFEYFSETQRNKGNFPGRFSGRQFSNSRSEMNVSTLELGDSALYLCASSLLAGSYEQYFGPGTRLTVT.

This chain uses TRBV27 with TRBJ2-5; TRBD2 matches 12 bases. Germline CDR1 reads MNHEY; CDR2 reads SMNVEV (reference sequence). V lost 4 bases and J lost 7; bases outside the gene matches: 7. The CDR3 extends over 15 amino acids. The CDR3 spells CASSSLAGGPVTQYF. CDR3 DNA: TGTGCCAGCAGTTCTCTAGCGGGAGGGCCAGTGACCCAGTACTTC.

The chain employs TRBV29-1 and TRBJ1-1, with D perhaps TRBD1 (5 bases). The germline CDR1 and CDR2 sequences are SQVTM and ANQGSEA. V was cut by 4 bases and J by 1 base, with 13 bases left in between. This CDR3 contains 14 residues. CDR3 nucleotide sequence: TGCAGCGTTGGTTTGGGGACTGGGAACACTGAAGCTTTCTTT. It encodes CSVGLGTGNTEAFF. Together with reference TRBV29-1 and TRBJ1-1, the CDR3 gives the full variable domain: SAVISQKPSRDICQRGTSLTIQCQVDSQVTMMFWYRQQPGQSLTLIATANQGSEATYESGFVIDKFPISRPNLTFSTLTVSNMSPEDSSIYLCSVGLGTGNTEAFFGQGTRLTVV.

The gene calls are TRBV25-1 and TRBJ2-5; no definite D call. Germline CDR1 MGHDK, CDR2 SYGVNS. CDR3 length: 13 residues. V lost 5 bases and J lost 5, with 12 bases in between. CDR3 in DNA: TGTGCCAGCAGTCCACGGGTGAGGGAGACCCAGTACTTC. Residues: CASSPRVRETQYF.

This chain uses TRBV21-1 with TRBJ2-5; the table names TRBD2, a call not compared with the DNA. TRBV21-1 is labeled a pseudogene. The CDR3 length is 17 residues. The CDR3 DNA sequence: TGTGCCAGCAGCGCCTCTAGCGGGAGGGCGATGAAAGAGACCCAGTACTTC. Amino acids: CASSASSGRAMKETQYF.

DNA for the CDR3: TGTGCCAGCTCACCCCCGGGACAGGGATTCTACGAGCAGTACTTC. Amino acid sequence: CASSPPGQGFYEQYF. The V call is TRBV18, the J call TRBJ2-7; TRBD1 matches 9 bases. V gave up 3 bases and J gave up 3 bases; unmatched junction bases: 6. Germline V CDR1 and CDR2: KGHSH, LQKENI. The length of the CDR3 is 15 residues.

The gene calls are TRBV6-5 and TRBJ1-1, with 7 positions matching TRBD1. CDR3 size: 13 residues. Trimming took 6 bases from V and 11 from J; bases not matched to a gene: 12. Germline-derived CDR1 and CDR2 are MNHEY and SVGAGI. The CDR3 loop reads CASSQPGQRGAFF. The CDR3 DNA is TGTGCCAGCAGCCAACCGGGACAGCGTGGGGCTTTCTTT.

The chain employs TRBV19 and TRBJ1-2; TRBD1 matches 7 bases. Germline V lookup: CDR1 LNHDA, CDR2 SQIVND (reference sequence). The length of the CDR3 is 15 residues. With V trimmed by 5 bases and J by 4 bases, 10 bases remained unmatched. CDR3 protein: CASSLTADRAYGYTF. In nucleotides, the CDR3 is TGTGCCAGTAGTTTAACAGCCGACAGGGCCTATGGCTACACCTTC. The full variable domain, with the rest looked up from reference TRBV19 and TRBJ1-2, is DGGITQSPKYLFRKEGQNVTLSCEQNLNHDAMYWYRQDPGQGLRLIYYSQIVNDFQKGDIAEGYSVSREKKESFPLTVTSAQKNPTAFYLCASSLTADRAYGYTFGSGTRLTVV.

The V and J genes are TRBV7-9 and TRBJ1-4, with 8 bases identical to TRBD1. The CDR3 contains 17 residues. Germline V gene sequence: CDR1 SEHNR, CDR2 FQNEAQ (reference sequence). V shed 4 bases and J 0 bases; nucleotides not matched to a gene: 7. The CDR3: CASSSWTGSSTNEKLFF. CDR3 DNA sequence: TGTGCCAGCAGCTCTTGGACAGGGAGTTCAACTAATGAAAAACTGTTTTTT.

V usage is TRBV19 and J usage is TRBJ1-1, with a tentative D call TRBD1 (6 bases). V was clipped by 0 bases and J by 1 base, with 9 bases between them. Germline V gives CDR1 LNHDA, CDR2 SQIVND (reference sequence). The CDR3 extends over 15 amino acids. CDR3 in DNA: TGTGCCAGTAGTATAGAAGACAGGAAGAACACTGAAGCTTTCTTT. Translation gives CASSIEDRKNTEAFF.

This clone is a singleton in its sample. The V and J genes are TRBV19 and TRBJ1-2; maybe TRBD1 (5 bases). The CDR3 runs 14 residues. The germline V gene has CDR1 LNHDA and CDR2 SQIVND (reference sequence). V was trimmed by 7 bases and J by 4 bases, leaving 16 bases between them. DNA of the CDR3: TGTGCCAGTATTGTCAGGGAAGGATGCTATGGCTACACCTTC. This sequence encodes CASIVREGCYGYTF. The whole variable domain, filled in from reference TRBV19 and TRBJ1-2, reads DGGITQSPKYLFRKEGQNVTLSCEQNLNHDAMYWYRQDPGQGLRLIYYSQIVNDFQKGDIAEGYSVSREKKESFPLTVTSAQKNPTAFYLCASIVREGCYGYTFGSGTRLTVV.

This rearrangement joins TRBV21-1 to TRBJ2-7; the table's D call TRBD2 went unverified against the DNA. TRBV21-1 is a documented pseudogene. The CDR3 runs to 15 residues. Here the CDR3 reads CASSKDGPEGGEQYF. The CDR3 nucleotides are TGTGCCAGCAGCAAGGACGGCCCCGAGGGAGGGGAGCAGTACTTC.

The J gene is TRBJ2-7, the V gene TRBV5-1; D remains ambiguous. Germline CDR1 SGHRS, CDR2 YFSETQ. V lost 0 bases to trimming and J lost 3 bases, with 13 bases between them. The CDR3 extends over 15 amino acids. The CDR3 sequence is CASSLEVTAIYEQYF. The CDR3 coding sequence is TGCGCCAGCAGCTTGGAGGTCACAGCAATCTACGAGCAGTACTTC. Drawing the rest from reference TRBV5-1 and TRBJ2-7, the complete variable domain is KAGVTQTPRYLIKTRGQQVTLSCSPISGHRSVSWYQQTPGQGLQFLFEYFSETQRNKGNFPGRFSGRQFSNSRSEMNVSTLELGDSALYLCASSLEVTAIYEQYFGPGTRLTVT.

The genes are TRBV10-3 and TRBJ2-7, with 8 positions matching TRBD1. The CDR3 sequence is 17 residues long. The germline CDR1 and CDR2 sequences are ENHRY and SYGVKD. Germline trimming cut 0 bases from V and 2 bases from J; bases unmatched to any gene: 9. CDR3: CAISESQRGQETYEQYF. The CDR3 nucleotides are TGTGCCATCAGTGAGTCGCAGAGGGGACAGGAGACCTACGAGCAGTACTTC.

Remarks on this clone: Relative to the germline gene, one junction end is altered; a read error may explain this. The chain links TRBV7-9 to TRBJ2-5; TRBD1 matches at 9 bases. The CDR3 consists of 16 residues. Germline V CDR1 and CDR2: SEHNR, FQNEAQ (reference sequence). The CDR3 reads CSSSLTGTGSWETQYF. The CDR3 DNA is TGTTCCAGCAGCTTAACTGGGACAGGGAGTTGGGAGACCCAGTACTTC. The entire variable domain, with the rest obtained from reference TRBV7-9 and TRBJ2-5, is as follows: DTGVSQNPRHKITKRGQNVTFRCDPISEHNRLYWYRQTLGQGPEFLTYFQNEAQLEKSRLLSDRFSAERPKGSFSTLEIQRTEQGDSAMYLCSSSLTGTGSWETQYFGPGTRLLVL.

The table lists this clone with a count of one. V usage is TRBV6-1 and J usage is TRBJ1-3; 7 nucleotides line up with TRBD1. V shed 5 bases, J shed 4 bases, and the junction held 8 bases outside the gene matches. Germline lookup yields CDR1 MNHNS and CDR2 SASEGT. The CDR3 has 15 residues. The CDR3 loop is CASSSLDRSGNTIYF. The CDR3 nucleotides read TGTGCCAGCAGTTCACTGGACAGGTCGGGAAACACCATATATTTT.

CDR3 sequence: CASSPFRGQPTDTQYF. In DNA form, the CDR3 reads TGTGCCAGCAGCCCATTTCGTGGACAGCCCACAGATACGCAGTATTTT. V and J are TRBV7-9 and TRBJ2-3; possibly TRBD1 for D (6 bases). V lost 5 bases and J 2 bases, leaving 17 bases between the germline ends. This CDR3 is 16 amino acids long. CDR1 is SEHNR, CDR2 FQNEAQ, per germline (reference sequence).

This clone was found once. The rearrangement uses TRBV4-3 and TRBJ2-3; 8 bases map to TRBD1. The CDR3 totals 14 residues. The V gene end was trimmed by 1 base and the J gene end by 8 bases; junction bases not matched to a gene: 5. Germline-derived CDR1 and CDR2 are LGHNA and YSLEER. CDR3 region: CASSQAGGGFTQYF. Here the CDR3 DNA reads TGCGCCAGCAGCCAAGCAGGGGGCGGGTTTACGCAGTATTTT.

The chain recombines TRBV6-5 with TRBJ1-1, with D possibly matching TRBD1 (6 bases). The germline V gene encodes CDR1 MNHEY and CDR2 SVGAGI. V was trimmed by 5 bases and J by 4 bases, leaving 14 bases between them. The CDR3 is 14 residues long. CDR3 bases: TGTGCCAGCAGTCCCGGACAGTTGTTCACTGAAGCTTTCTTT. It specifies CASSPGQLFTEAFF.

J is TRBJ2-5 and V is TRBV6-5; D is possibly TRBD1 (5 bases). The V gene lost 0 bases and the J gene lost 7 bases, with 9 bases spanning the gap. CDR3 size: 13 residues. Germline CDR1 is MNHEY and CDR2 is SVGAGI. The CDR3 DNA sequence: TGTGCCAGCAGTTACTCCAGGGTGGGGACCCAGTACTTC. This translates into CASSYSRVGTQYF.

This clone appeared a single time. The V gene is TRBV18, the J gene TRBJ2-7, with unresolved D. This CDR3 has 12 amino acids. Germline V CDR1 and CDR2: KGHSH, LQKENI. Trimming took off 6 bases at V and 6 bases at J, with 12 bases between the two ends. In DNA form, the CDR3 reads TGTGCCAGCTCCCCAAACAGCCCCGAGCAGTACTTC. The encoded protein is CASSPNSPEQYF.

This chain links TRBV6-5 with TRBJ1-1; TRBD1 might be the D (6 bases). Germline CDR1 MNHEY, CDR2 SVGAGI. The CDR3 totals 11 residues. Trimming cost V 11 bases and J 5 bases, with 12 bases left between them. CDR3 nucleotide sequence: TGTGCCGCTGTCCAGGGGACTGAAGCTTTCTTT. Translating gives CAAVQGTEAFF.